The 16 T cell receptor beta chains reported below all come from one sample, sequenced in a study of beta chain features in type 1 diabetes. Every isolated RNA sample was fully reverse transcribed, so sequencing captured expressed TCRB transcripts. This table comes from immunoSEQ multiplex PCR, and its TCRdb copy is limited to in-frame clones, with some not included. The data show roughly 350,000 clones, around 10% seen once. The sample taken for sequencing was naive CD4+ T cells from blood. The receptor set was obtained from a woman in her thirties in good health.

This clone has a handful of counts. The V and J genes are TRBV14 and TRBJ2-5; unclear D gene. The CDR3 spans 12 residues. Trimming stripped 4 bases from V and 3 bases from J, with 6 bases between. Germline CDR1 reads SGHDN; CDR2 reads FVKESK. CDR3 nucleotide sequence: TGTGCCAGCAGCCTGTCCGAAGAGACCCAGTACTTC. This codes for CASSLSEETQYF.

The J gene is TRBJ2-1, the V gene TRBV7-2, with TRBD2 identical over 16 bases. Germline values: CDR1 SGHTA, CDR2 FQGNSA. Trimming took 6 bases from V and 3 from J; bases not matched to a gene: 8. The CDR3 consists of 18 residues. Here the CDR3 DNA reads TGTGCCAGCAGGGGGACTAGCGGGAGGGCCCAGGGCTACAATGAGCAGTTCTTC. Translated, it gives CASRGTSGRAQGYNEQFF.

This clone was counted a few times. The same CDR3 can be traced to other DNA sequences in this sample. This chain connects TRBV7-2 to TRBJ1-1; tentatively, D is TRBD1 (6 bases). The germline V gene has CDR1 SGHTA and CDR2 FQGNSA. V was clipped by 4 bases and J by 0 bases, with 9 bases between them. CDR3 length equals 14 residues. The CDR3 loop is CASSSQGMNTEAFF. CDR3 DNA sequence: TGTGCCAGCAGCTCACAGGGTATGAACACTGAAGCTTTCTTT. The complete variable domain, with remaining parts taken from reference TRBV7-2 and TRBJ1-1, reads GAGVSQSPSNKVTEKGKDVELRCDPISGHTALYWYRQSLGQGLEFLIYFQGNSAPDKSGLPSDRFSAERTGGSVSTLTIQRTQQEDSAVYLCASSSQGMNTEAFFGQGTRLTVV.

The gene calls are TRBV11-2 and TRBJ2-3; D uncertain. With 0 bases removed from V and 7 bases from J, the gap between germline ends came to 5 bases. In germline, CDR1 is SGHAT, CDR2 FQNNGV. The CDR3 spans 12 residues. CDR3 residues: CASSLDGNTQYF. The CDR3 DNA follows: TGTGCCAGCAGCTTAGATGGCAATACGCAGTATTTT.

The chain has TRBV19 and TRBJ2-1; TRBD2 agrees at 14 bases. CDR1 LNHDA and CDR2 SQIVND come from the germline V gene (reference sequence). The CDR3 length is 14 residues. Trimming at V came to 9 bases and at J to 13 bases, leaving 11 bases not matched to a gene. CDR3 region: CASAGTSGSQPQFF. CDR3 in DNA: TGTGCCAGCGCCGGGACTAGCGGGAGTCAACCCCAGTTCTTC.

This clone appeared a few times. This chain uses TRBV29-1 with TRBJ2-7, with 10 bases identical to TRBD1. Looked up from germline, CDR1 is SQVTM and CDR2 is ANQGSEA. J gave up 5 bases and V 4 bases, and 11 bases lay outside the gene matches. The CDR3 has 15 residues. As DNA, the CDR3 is TGCAGCGTTGGGCAGGCCGGGACAGGGGACCACGAGCAGTACTTC. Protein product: CSVGQAGTGDHEQYF.

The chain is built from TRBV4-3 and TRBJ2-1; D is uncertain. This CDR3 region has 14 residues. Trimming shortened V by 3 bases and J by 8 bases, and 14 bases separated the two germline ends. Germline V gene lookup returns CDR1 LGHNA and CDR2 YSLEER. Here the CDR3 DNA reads TGCGCCAGCAGCCACTCACGCAGAATACATGAGCAGTTCTTC. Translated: CASSHSRRIHEQFF.

CDR3 coding DNA: TGTGCCAGCAGCTCCGGACTAGCGGGAGCAGATACGCAGTATTTT. Amino acid sequence: CASSSGLAGADTQYF. This chain links TRBV7-2 with TRBJ2-3; TRBD2 aligns across 13 bases. CDR3 length: 15 residues. The trim removed 4 bases at V and 4 bases at J, leaving 2 bases unmatched. CDR1 is SGHTA, CDR2 FQGNSA, per germline.

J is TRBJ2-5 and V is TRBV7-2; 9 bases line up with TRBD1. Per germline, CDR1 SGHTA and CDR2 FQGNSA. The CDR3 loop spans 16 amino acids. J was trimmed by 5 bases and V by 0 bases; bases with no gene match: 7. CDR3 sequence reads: CASSLAGQGRGETQYF. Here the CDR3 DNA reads TGTGCCAGCAGCTTAGCGGGACAGGGTCGGGGGGAGACCCAGTACTTC.

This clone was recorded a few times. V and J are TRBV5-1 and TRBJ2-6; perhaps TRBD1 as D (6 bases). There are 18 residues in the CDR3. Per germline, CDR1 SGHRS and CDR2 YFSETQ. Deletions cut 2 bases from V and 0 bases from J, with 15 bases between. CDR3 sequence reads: CASSLSTGPFSGANVLTF. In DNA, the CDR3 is TGCGCCAGCAGCTTAAGTACAGGGCCATTCTCTGGGGCCAACGTCCTGACTTTC.

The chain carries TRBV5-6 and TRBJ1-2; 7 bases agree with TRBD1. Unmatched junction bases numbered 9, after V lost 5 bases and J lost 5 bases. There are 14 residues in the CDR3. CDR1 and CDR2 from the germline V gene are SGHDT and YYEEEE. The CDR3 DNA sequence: TGTGCCAGCAGTCCGACAGGGACCCTTTATGGCTACACCTTC. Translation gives CASSPTGTLYGYTF.

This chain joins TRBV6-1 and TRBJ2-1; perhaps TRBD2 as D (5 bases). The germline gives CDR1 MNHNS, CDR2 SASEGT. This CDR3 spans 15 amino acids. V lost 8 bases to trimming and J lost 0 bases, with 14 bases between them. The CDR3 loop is CASLGSGISYNEQFF. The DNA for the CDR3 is TGTGCCAGCCTCGGCTCGGGGATCTCCTACAATGAGCAGTTCTTC.

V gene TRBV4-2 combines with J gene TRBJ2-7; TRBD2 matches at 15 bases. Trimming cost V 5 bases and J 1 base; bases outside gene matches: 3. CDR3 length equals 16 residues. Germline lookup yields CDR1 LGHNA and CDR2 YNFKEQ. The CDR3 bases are TGTGCCAGCAGCGTAGGACTAGCGGGAGGGTCCTACGAGCAGTACTTC. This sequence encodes CASSVGLAGGSYEQYF.

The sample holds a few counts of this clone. DNA for the CDR3: TGTGCCAGCAGCTTGACCCGACTAGCGGGGGTCACCGGGGAGCTGTTTTTT. The encoded protein is CASSLTRLAGVTGELFF. The V and J genes are TRBV5-4 and TRBJ2-2, with TRBD2 identical over 12 bases. The CDR3 totals 17 residues. The V and J ends lost 1 base and 4 bases, in that order; junction bases with no gene match: 5. The germline CDR1 and CDR2 sequences are SGHNT and YYREEE (reference sequence). Full variable domain (outside the CDR3, taken from reference TRBV5-4 and TRBJ2-2): ETGVTQSPTHLIKTRGQQVTLRCSSQSGHNTVSWYQQALGQGPQFIFQYYREEENGRGNFPPRFSGLQFPNYSSELNVNALELDDSALYLCASSLTRLAGVTGELFFGEGSRLTVL.

The chain's CDR3 is CASGTSGTTYNEQFF. The CDR3 DNA sequence: TGTGCCAGCGGAACTAGCGGGACCACCTACAATGAGCAGTTCTTC. This chain uses TRBV2 with TRBJ2-1; 10 bases line up with TRBD2. CDR3 size: 15 residues. The germline V gene has CDR1 SNHLY and CDR2 FYNNEI. V gave up 8 bases and J gave up 2 bases; unmatched junction bases: 6.

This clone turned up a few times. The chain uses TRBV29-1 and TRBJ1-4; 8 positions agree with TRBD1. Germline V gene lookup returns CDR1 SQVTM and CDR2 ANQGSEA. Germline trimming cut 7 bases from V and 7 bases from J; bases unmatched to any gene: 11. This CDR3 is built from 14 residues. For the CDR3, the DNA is TGCAGCGCTTCGGACAGGGTCGATCGTGAAAAACTGTTTTTT. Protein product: CSASDRVDREKLFF.